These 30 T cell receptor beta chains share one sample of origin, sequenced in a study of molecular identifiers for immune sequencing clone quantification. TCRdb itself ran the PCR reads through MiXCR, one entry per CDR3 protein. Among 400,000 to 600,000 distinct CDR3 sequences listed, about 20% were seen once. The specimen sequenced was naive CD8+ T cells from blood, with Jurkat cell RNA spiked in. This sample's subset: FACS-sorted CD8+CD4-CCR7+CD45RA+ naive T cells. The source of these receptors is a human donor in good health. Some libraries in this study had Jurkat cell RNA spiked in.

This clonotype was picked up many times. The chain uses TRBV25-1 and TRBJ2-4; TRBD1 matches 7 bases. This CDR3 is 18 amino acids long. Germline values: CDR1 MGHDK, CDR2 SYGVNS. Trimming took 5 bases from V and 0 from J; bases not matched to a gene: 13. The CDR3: CASSPPDRLPLAKNIQYF. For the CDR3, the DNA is TGTGCCAGCAGTCCGCCGGACAGGCTCCCTTTAGCCAAAAACATTCAGTACTTC.

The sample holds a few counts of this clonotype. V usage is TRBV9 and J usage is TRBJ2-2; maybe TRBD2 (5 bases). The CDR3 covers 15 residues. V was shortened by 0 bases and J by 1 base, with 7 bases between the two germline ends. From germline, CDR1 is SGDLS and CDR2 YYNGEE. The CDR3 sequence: CASSVVGLNTGELFF. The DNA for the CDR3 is TGTGCCAGCAGCGTAGTAGGACTGAACACCGGGGAGCTGTTTTTT.

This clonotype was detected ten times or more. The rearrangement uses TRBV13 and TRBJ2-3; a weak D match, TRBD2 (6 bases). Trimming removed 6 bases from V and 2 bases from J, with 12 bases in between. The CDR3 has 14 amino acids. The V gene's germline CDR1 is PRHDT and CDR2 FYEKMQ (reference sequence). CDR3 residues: CASSLGGTTDTQYF. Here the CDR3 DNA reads TGTGCCAGCAGTTTGGGCGGGACCACAGATACGCAGTATTTT. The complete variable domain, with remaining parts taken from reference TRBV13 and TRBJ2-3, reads AAGVIQSPRHLIKEKRETATLKCYPIPRHDTVYWYQQGPGQDPQFLISFYEKMQSDKGSIPDRFSAQQFSDYHSELNMSSLELGDSALYFCASSLGGTTDTQYFGPGTRLTVL.

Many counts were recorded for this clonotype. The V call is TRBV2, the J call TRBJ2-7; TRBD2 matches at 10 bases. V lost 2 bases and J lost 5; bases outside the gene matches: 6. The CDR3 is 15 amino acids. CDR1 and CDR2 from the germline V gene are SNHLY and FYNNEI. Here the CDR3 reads CASSESVLAGHEQYF. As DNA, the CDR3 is TGTGCCAGCAGTGAAAGCGTACTAGCGGGGCACGAGCAGTACTTC.

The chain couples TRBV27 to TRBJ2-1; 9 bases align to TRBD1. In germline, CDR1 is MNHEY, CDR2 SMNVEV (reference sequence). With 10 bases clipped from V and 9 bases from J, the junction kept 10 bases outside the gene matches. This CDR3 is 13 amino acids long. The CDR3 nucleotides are TGTGCCACCCACAGGGGGCTTAATGGTGAGCAGTTCTTC. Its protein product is CATHRGLNGEQFF.

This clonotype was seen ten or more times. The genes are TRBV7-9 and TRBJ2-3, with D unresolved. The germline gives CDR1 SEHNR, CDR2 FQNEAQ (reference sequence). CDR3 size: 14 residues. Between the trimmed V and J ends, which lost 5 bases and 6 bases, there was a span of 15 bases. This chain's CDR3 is CASSPPASSDTQYF. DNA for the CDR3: TGTGCCAGCAGCCCGCCGGCTAGTTCGGATACGCAGTATTTT.

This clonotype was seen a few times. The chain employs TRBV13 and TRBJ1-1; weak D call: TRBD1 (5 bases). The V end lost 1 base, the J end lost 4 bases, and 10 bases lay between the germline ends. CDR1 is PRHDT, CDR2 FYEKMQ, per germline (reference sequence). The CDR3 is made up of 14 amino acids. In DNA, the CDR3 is TGTGCCAGCAGCTTAGAGGGGCTGGGCACTGAAGCTTTCTTT. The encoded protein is CASSLEGLGTEAFF.

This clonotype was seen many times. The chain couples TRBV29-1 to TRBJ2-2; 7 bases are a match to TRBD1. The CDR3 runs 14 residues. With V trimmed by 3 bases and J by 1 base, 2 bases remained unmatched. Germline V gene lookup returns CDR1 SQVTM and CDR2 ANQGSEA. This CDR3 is CSVDDRENTGELFF. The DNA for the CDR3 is TGCAGCGTTGACGACAGGGAGAACACCGGGGAGCTGTTTTTT.

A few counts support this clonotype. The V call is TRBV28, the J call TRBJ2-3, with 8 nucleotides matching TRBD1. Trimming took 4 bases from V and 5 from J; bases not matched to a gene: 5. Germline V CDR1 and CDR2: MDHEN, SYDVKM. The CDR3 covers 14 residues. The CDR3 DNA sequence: TGTGCCAGCAGTTCCGGACAGGGCGGAGATACGCAGTATTTT. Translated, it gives CASSSGQGGDTQYF.

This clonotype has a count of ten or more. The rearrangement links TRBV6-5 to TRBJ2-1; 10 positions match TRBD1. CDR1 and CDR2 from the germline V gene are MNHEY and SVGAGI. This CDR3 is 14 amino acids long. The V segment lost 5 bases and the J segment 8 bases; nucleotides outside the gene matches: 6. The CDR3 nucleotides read TGTGCCAGCAGTCAGGACAGGGGGTACGATGAGCAGTTCTTC. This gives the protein CASSQDRGYDEQFF.

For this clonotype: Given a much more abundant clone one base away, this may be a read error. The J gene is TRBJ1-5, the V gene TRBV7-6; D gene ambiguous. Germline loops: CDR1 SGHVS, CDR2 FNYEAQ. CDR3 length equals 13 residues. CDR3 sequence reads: CASSSPPDHPQHF. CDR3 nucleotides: TGTGCCAGCAGCTCCCCGCCGGATCATCCCCAGCATTTT.

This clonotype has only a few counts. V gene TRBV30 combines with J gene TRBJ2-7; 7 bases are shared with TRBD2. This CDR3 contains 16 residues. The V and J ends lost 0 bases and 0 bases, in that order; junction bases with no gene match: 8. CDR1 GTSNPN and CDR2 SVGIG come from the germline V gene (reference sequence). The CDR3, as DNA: TGTGCCTGGAGTGTCGTGAACAGCGGGACCTCCTACGAGCAGTACTTC. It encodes CAWSVVNSGTSYEQYF.

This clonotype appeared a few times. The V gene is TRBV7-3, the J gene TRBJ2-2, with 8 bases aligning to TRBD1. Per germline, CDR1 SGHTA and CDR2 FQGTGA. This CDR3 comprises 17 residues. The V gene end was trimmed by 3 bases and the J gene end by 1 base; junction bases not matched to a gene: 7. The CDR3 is CASSFYQGAGNTGELFF. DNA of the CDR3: TGTGCCAGCAGCTTCTATCAGGGGGCCGGGAACACCGGGGAGCTGTTTTTT.

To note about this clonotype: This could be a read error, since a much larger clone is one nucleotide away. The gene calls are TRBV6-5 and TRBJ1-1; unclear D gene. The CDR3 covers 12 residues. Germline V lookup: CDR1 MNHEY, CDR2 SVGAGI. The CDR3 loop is CASSHSSTEAFF. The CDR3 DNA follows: TGTGCCAGCAGTCACTCGAGCACTGAAGCTTTCTTT.

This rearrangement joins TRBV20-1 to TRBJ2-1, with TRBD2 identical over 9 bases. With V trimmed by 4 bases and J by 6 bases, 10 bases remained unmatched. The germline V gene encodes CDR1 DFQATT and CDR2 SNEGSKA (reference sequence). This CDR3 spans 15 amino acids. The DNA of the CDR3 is TGCAGTGCTATTGGGGGGGCGGGAGGGCTCAATGAGCAGTTCTTC. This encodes CSAIGGAGGLNEQFF.

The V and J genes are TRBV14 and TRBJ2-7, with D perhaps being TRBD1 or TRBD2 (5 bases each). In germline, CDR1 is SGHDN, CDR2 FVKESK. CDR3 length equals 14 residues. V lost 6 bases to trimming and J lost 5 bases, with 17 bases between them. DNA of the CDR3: TGTGCCAGCAGTTTAATTGGGACGAAGAACGAGCAGTACTTC. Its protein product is CASSLIGTKNEQYF.

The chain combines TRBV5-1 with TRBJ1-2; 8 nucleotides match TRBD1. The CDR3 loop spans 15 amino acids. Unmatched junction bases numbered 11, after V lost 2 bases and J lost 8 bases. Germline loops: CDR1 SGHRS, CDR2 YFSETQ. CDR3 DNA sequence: TGCGCCAGCAGCTTATGGACAGGGAAGGAAGGAGGCTACACCTTC. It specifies CASSLWTGKEGGYTF.

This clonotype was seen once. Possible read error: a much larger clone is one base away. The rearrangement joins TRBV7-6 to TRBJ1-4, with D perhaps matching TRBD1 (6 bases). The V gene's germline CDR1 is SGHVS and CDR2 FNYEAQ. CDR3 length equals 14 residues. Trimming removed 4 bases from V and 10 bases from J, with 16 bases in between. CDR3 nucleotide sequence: TGTGCCAGCAGCTCACGACAGGCGAGTGGAAAACTGTTTTTT. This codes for CASSSRQASGKLFF.

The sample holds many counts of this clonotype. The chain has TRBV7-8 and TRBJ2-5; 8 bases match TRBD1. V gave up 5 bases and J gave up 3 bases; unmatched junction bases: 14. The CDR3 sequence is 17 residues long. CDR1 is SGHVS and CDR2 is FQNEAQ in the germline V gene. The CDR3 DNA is TGTGCCAGCAGCGCGCGCCTTGGGACAGGCCCCGAAGAGACCCAGTACTTC. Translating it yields CASSARLGTGPEETQYF.

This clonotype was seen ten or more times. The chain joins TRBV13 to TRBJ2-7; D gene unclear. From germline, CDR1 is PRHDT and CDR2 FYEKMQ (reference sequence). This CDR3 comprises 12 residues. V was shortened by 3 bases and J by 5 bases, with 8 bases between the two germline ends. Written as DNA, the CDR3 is TGTGCCAGCAGCTTGTTAGTAGACGAGCAGTACTTC. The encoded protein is CASSLLVDEQYF.

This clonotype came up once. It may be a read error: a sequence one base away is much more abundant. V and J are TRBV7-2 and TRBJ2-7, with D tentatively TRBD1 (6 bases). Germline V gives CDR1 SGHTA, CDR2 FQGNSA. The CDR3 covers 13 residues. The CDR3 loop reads CACSAGVAYEQYF. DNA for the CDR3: TGTGCCTGCAGCGCAGGGGTAGCCTACGAGCAGTACTTC.

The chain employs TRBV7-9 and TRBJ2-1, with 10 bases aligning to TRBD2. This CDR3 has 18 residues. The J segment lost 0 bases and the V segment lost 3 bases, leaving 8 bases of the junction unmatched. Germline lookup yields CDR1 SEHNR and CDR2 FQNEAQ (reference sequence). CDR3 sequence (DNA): TGTGCCAGCAGCTTGGGCCTAGCGGGGGCCCGCTCCTACAATGAGCAGTTCTTC. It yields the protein CASSLGLAGARSYNEQFF.

DNA of the CDR3: TGTGCCAGCAGCGTGGGACTAGCGGGGACCAAAAACATTCAGTACTTC. This sequence encodes CASSVGLAGTKNIQYF. V and J are TRBV9 and TRBJ2-4; 13 bases fit TRBD2. V was pared by 2 bases and J by 2 bases, with 1 base of the junction left unmatched. This CDR3 has 16 residues. Germline loops: CDR1 SGDLS, CDR2 YYNGEE.

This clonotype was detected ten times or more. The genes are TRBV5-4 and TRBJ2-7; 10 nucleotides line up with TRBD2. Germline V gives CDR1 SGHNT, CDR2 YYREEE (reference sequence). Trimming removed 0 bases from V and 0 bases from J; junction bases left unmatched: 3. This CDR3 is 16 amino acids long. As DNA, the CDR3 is TGTGCCAGCAGCTTGGTGGTAGCGGGAGGCTCCTACGAGCAGTACTTC. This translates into CASSLVVAGGSYEQYF.

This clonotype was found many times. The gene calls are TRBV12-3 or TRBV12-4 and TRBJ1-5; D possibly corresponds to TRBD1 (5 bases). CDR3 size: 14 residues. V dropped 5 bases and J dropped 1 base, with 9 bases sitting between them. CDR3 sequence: CASSLDRSNQPQHF. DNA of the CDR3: TGTGCCAGCAGTCTAGACAGAAGCAATCAGCCCCAGCATTTT.

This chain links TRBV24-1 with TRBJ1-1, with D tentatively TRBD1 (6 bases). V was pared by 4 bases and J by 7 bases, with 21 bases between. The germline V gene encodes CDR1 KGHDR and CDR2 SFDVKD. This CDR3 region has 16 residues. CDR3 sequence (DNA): TGTGCCACCAGTGACTCAGGGAGGACAGAGGGTGGTGAAGCTTTCTTT. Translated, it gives CATSDSGRTEGGEAFF.

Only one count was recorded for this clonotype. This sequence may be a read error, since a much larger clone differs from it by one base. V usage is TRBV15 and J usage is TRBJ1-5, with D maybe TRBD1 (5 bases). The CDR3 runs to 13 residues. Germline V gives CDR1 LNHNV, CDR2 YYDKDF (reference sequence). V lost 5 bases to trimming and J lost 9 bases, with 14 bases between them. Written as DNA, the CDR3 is TGTGCCACCAGCTACTCCAGGGATCGGCCCCAGCATTTT. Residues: CATSYSRDRPQHF.

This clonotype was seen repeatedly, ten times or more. The CDR3 DNA sequence: TGCAGCGTTGAAGGTAGCGGGGGAACAGATACGCAGTATTTT. Translating gives CSVEGSGGTDTQYF. V gene TRBV29-1 combines with J gene TRBJ2-3; TRBD2 aligns across 9 bases. The CDR3 contains 14 residues. Per germline, CDR1 SQVTM and CDR2 ANQGSEA. J lost 3 bases, V lost 1 base, and 2 bases had no gene match.

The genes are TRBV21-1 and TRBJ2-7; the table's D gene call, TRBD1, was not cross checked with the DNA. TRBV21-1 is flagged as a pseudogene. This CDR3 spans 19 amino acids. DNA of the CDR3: TGTGCCAGCAGCGCCGGGACAGGGGAAGAATTCACCCCGATCTACGAGCAGTACTTC. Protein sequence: CASSAGTGEEFTPIYEQYF.

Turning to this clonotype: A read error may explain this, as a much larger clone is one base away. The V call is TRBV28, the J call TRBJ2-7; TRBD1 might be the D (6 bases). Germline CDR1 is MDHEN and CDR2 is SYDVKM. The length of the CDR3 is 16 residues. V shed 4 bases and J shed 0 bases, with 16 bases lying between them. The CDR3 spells CASSSKGGQTSYEQYF. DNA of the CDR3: TGTGCCAGCAGTTCGAAAGGGGGACAAACCTCCTACGAGCAGTACTTC.